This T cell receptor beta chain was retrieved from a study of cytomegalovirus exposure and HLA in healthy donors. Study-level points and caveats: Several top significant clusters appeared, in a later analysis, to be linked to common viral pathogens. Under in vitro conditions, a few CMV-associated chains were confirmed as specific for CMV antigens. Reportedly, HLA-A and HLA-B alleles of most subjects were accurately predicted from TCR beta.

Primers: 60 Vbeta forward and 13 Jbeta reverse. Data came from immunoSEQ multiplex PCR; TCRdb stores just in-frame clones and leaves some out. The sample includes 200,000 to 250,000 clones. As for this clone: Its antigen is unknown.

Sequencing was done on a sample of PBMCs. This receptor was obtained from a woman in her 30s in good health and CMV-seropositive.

In DNA, the CDR3 is TGTGCCTGGACCCCTACAGGGGTCGAGCAGTACTTC. Translated: CAWTPTGVEQYF. This sequence joins TRBV30 and TRBJ2-7; TRBD1 agrees at 7 bases. Germline lookup yields CDR1 GTSNPN and CDR2 SVGIG (reference sequence). CDR3 length: 12 amino acids. V shed 4 bases and J 6 bases; nucleotides not matched to a gene: 6.